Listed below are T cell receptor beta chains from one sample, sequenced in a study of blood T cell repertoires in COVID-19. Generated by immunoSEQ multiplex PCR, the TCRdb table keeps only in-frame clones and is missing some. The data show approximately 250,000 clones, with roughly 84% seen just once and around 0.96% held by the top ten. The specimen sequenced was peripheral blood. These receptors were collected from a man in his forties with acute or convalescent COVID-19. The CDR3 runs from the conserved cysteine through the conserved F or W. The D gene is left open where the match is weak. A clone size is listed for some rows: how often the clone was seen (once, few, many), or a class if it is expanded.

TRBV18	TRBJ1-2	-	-	CASSPSQEGGYTF	TGTGCCAGCTCACCATCTCAGGAGGGTGGCTACACCTTC
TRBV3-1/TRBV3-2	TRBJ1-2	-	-	CASRPQGYYGYTF	TGTGCCAGCAGGCCCCAGGGGTACTATGGCTACACCTTC
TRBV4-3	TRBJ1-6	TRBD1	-	CASSRDRVLGNSPLHF	TGCGCCAGCAGCCGGGACAGGGTATTAGGCAATTCACCCCTCCACTTT
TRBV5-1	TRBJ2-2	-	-	CASSQGGLSGTGELFF	TGCGCCAGCAGCCAGGGGGGACTCTCGGGCACCGGGGAGCTGTTTTTT
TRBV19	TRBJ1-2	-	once	CASSTRLMTARAYGYTF	TGTGCCAGTAGTACCCGATTGATGACAGCCCGGGCCTATGGCTACACCTTC
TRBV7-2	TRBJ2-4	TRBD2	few	CASSLDSGGAKNIQYF	TGTGCCAGCAGCTTAGATAGCGGGGGGGCCAAAAACATTCAGTACTTC
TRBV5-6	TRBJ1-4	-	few	CASSLPTFEKLFF	TGTGCCAGCAGCTTGCCCACTTTTGAAAAACTGTTTTTT
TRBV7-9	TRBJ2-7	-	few	CASSPELRTYEQYF	TGTGCCAGCAGCCCAGAATTACGAACCTACGAGCAGTACTTC
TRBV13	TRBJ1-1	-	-	CASSLLGDTEAFF	TGTGCCAGCAGCTTACTCGGGGACACTGAAGCTTTCTTT
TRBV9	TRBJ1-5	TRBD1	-	CASSPGTGALNQPQHF	TGTGCCAGCAGTCCCGGGACAGGGGCCCTTAATCAGCCCCAGCATTTT
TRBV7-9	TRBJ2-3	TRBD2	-	CASSLPGGGVTDTQYF	TGTGCCAGCAGCCTTCCGGGCGGGGGGGTGACAGATACGCAGTATTTT
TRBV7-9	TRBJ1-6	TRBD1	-	CASRPDRGDSPLHF	TGTGCCAGCAGACCCGACAGGGGCGATTCACCCCTCCACTTT
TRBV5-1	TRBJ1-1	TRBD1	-	CASSNRWDSEMNTEAFF	TGCGCCAGCAGCAACCGCTGGGACAGTGAGATGAACACTGAAGCTTTCTTT
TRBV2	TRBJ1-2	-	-	CASSVGVGYTF	TGTGCCAGCAGTGTGGGAGTCGGCTACACCTTC
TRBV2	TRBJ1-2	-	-	CASSERGQLSNYGYTF	TGTGCCAGCAGTGAAAGGGGACAACTGTCTAACTATGGCTACACCTTC
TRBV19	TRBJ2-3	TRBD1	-	CASSQGADTQYF	TGTGCCAGTAGTCAGGGGGCAGATACGCAGTATTTT
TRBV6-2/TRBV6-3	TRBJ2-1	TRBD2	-	CASSGLAGNNEQFF	TGTGCCAGCAGCGGACTAGCGGGTAACAATGAGCAGTTCTTC
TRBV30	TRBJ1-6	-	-	CAWSPSLDSPLHF	TGTGCCTGGAGTCCCTCCCTTGATTCACCCCTCCACTTT
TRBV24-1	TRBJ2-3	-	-	CATSDSMAGSTQYF	TGTGCCACCAGTGATTCAATGGCGGGGAGTACGCAGTATTTT
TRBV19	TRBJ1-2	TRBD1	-	CASSLQGAGNYGYTF	TGTGCCAGTAGTCTTCAGGGGGCTGGTAACTATGGCTACACCTTC
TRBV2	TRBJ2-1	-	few	CASSVISPAGYNEQFF	TGTGCCAGCAGTGTGATTTCACCAGCGGGCTACAATGAGCAGTTCTTC
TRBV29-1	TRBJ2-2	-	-	CSVPSGEQSNTGELFF	TGCAGCGTTCCCTCGGGGGAACAGTCGAACACCGGGGAGCTGTTTTTT
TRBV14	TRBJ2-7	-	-	CASSYRLRGPANEQYF	TGTGCCAGCAGCTATCGCCTAAGGGGCCCCGCGAACGAGCAGTACTTC
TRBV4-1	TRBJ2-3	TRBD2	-	CASSQDGLAGVNTQYF	TGCGCCAGCAGCCAAGACGGACTAGCGGGCGTAAATACGCAGTATTTT
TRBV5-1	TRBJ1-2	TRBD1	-	CASSFRPTGESNYGYTF	TGCGCCAGCAGCTTCAGACCCACAGGGGAGAGTAACTATGGCTACACCTTC
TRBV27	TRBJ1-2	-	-	CASSPSTGGFDYGYTF	TGTGCCAGCAGTCCATCAACGGGGGGGTTTGACTATGGCTACACCTTC
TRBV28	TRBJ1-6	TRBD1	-	CASRTRGQYNSPLHF	TGTGCCAGCAGAACAAGGGGGCAGTATAATTCACCCCTCCACTTT
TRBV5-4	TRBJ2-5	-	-	CASSPRRTAKETQYF	TGTGCCAGCAGCCCGCGACGGACAGCAAAAGAGACCCAGTACTTC
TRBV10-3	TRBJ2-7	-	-	CAISENDRGLYEQYF	TGTGCCATCAGTGAGAACGACAGAGGCCTCTACGAGCAGTACTTC
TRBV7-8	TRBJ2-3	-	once	CASSFSERGTDTQYF	TGTGCCAGCAGCTTCTCTGAGCGGGGCACAGATACGCAGTATTTT
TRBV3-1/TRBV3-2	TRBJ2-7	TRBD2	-	CASSQNGGENEQYF	TGTGCCAGCAGCCAAAACGGGGGGGAAAACGAGCAGTACTTC
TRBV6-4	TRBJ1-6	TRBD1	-	CASRDRGNSPLHF	TGTGCCAGCCGAGACAGGGGTAATTCACCCCTCCACTTT
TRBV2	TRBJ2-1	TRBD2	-	CASGGRGVSYNEQFF	TGTGCCAGCGGGGGACGGGGGGTCTCCTACAATGAGCAGTTCTTC
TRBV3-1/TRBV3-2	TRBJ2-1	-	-	CASSPPWAGAYNEQFF	TGTGCCAGCAGCCCCCCGTGGGCGGGGGCATACAATGAGCAGTTCTTC
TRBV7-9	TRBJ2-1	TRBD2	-	CASSSAPGLNYNEQFF	TGTGCCAGCAGCTCTGCCCCGGGACTAAATTACAATGAGCAGTTCTTC
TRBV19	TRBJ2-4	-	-	CATQGGGLAKNIQYF	TGTGCCACTCAGGGAGGCGGTTTAGCCAAAAACATTCAGTACTTC
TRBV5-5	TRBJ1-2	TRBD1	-	CASSLGTGQGSGYGYTF	TGTGCCAGCAGCTTGGGGACCGGACAGGGGAGTGGATATGGCTACACCTTC
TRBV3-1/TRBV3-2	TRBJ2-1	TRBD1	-	CASSIGTAVNEQFF	TGTGCCAGCAGCATTGGGACAGCTGTTAATGAGCAGTTCTTC
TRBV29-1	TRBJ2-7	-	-	CSVEVAGPYEQYF	TGCAGCGTTGAAGTGGCAGGCCCATACGAGCAGTACTTC
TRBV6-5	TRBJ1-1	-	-	CASSYLNKSGEAFF	TGTGCCAGCAGTTACTTAAACAAAAGTGGTGAAGCTTTCTTT
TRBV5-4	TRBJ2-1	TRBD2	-	CASSLDGLAGLYNEQFF	TGTGCCAGCAGCTTGGATGGACTAGCGGGGCTTTACAATGAGCAGTTCTTC
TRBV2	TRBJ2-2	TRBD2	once	CASSGSGTSLPGELFF	TGTGCCAGCAGTGGATCCGGGACTAGCTTACCCGGGGAGCTGTTTTTT
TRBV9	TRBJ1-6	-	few	CASSDNSPSSYNSPLHF	TGTGCCAGCAGCGATAACAGCCCAAGCTCCTATAATTCACCCCTCCACTTT
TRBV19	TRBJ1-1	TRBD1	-	CASRMTGQFNTEAFF	TGTGCCAGTAGGATGACGGGACAGTTTAACACTGAAGCTTTCTTT
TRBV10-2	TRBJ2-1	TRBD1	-	CASREWTGHNEQFF	TGCGCCAGCCGGGAATGGACAGGGCACAATGAGCAGTTCTTC